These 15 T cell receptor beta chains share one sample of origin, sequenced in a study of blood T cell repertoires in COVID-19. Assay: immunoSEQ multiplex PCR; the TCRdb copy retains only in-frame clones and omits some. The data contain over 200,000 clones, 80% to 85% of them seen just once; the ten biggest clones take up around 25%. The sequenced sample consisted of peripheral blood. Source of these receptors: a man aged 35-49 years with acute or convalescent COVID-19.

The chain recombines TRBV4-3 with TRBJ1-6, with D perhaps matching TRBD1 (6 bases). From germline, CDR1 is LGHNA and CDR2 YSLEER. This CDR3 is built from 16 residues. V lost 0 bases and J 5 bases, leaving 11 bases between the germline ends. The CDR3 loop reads CASSQDFAGDNSPLHF. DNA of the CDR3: TGCGCCAGCAGCCAAGATTTTGCAGGGGATAATTCACCCCTCCACTTT.

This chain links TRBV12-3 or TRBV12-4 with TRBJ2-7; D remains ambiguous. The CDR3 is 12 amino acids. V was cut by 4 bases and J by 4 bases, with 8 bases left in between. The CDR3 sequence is CASSSPDYEQYF. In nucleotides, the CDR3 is TGTGCCAGCAGTTCCCCAGATTACGAGCAGTACTTC.

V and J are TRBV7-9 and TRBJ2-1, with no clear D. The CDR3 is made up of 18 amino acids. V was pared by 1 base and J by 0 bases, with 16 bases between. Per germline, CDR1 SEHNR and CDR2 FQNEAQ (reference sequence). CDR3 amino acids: CASSLERLEKASYNEQFF. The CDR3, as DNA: TGTGCCAGCAGCTTAGAGAGGCTAGAAAAAGCCTCCTACAATGAGCAGTTCTTC. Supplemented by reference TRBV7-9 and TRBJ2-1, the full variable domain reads DTGVSQNPRHKITKRGQNVTFRCDPISEHNRLYWYRQTLGQGPEFLTYFQNEAQLEKSRLLSDRFSAERPKGSFSTLEIQRTEQGDSAMYLCASSLERLEKASYNEQFFGPGTRLTVL.

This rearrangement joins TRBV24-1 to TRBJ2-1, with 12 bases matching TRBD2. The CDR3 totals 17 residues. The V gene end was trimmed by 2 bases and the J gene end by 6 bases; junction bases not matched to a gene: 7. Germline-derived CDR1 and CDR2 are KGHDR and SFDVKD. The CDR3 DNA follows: TGTGCCACCAGTGATTACCCTTCGACTAGCGGGAGCAATGAGCAGTTCTTC. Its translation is CATSDYPSTSGSNEQFF.

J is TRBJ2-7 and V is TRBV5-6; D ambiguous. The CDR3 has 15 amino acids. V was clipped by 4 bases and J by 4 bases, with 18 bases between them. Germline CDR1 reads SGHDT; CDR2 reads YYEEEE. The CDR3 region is CASSPRLRSLYEQYF. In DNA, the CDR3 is TGTGCCAGCAGCCCACGGTTGCGGAGTTTGTACGAGCAGTACTTC.

The CDR3 loop is CASSPEGISGNTIYF. CDR3 bases: TGTGCCAGCTCACCCGAGGGCATCTCTGGAAACACCATATATTTT. The chain links TRBV18 to TRBJ1-3; D is ambiguous. Germline lookup yields CDR1 KGHSH and CDR2 LQKENI. This CDR3 has 15 residues. V was shortened by 3 bases and J by 0 bases, with 9 bases between the two germline ends.

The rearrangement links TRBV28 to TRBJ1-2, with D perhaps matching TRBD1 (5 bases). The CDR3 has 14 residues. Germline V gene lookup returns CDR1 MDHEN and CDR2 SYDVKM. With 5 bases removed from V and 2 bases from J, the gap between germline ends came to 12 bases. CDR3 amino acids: CASSQGGANYGYTF. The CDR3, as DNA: TGTGCCAGCAGTCAGGGAGGCGCGAACTATGGCTACACCTTC.

The CDR3 DNA sequence: TGTGCCATCAGGGGAAAGACAGATTCAGATACGCAGTATTTT. As protein: CAIRGKTDSDTQYF. V gene TRBV10-3 combines with J gene TRBJ2-3; a possible D gene is TRBD1 (5 bases). V shed 6 bases and J shed 4 bases, with 14 bases lying between them. The CDR3 totals 14 residues. CDR1 and CDR2 from the germline V gene are ENHRY and SYGVKD.

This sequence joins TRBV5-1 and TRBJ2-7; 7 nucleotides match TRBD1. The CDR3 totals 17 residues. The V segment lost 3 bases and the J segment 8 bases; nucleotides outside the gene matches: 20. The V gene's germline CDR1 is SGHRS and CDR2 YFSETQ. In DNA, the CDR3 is TGCGCCAGCAGCTCAATCCTCACGACAGGGAATCAAGGGAAGCAGTACTTC. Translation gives CASSSILTTGNQGKQYF.

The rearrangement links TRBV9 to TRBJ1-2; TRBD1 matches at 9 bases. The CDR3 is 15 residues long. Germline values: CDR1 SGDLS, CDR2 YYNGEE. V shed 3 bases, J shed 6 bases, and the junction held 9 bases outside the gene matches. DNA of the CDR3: TGTGCCAGCAGCGGGGAGAACAGGGGGCGAGATGGCTACACCTTC. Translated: CASSGENRGRDGYTF.

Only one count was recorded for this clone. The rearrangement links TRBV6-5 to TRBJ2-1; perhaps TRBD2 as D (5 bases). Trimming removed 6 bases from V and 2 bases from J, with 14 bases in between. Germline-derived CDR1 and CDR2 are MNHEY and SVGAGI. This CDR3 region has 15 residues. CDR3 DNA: TGTGCCAGCAGGCGTCTAGCTTCCCCCTACAATGAGCAGTTCTTC. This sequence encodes CASRRLASPYNEQFF.

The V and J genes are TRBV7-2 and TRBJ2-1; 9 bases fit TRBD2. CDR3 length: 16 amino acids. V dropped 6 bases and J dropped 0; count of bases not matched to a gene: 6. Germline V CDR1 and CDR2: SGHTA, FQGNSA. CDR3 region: CASSRSGRTSYNEQFF. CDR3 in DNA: TGTGCCAGCAGTCGAAGCGGGAGGACCTCCTACAATGAGCAGTTCTTC.

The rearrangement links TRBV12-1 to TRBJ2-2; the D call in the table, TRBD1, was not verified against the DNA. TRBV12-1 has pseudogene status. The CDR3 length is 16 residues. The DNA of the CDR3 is TGTGCCAGCAGCTTTACTTTCAGGCCGAACACCGGGGAGCTGTTTTTT. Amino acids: CASSFTFRPNTGELFF.

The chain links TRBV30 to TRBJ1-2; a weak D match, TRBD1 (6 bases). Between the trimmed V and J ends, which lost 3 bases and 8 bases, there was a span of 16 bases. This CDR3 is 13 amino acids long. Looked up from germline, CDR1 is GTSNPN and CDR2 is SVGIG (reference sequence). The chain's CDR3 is CAWRSLGAGGYTF. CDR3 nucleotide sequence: TGTGCCTGGAGGTCCCTGGGGGCAGGCGGCTACACCTTC.

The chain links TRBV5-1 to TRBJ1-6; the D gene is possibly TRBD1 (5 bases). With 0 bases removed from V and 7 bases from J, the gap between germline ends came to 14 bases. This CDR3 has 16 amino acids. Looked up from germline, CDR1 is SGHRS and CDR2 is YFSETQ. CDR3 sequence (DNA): TGCGCCAGCAGCTTGGAGGGCCGAAAGGGGAATTCACCCCTCCACTTT. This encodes CASSLEGRKGNSPLHF. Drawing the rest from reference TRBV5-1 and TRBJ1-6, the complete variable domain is KAGVTQTPRYLIKTRGQQVTLSCSPISGHRSVSWYQQTPGQGLQFLFEYFSETQRNKGNFPGRFSGRQFSNSRSEMNVSTLELGDSALYLCASSLEGRKGNSPLHFGNGTRLTVT.